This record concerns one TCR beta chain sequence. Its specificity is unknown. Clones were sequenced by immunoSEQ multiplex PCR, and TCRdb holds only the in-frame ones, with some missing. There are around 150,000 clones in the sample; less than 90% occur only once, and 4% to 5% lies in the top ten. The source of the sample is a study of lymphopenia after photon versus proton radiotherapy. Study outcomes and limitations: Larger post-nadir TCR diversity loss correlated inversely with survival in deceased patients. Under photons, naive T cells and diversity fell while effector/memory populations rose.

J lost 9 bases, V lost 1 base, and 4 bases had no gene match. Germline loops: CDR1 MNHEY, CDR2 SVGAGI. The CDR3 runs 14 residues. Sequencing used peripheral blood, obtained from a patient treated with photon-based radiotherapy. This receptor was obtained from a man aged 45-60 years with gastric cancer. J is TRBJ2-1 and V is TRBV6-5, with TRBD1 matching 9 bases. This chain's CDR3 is CASSYWDRVGEQFF. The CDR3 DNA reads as TGTGCCAGCAGTTACTGGGACAGGGTGGGTGAGCAGTTCTTC.